This T cell receptor beta chain stems from a study of T cell repertoires in cytomegalovirus infection. Study background: Public TCR beta signatures provided an indication of both CMV infection and a matching HLA type.

TCRdb independently ran MiXCR on the reads; one entry per CDR3 protein. The sample yields around 350,000 distinct CDR3 sequences, 18% seen once. This clonotype has a handful of counts. Its antigen is not known. Study-wide results and limits: Identification of carriers of CMV plus the relevant HLA was achieved through cumulative public TCR beta family frequency.

Trimming removed 5 bases from V and 6 bases from J, with 13 bases in between. Germline V gene sequence: CDR1 SGHRS, CDR2 YFSETQ. The CDR3 runs 13 residues. The sequenced material came from PBMCs. The V gene is TRBV5-1, the J gene TRBJ2-3, with D perhaps TRBD2 (5 bases). The clonotype was recovered from a human donor in good health (CMV status not recorded). Some clones in this sample may be carry-over from other donors' samples. CDR3 sequence (DNA): TGCGCCAGCAGGAATGAGGGAGCGGATACGCAGTATTTT. It encodes CASRNEGADTQYF.